Shown below are 22 T cell receptor beta chains from a single sample sequenced in a study of T cell changes during pregnancy in multiple sclerosis. Method: immunoSEQ multiplex PCR; TCRdb's copy keeps in-frame clones and lacks some. The sample lists around 60,000 clones, about nine tenths seen once, with roughly 2.7% in the top ten. The sample here was peripheral blood, taken in the second trimester of pregnancy. Every receptor here comes from a female donor in good health, enrolled as a control in a pregnancy study.

The chain combines TRBV7-4 with TRBJ2-1; D might be TRBD2 (6 bases). The CDR3 has 19 residues. CDR1 and CDR2 from the germline V gene are SGHVT and SQSDAQ. Trimming stripped 4 bases from V and 6 bases from J, with 28 bases between. The CDR3, as DNA: TGTGCCAGCAGCTCACACCCAACGGAGGGGTTATGGGTGGCCAATGAGCAGTTCTTC. Residues: CASSSHPTEGLWVANEQFF.

Concerning this clone itself: Other DNA sequences in this specimen translate into the identical CDR3. The V call is TRBV7-2, the J call TRBJ2-5; possible D gene TRBD2, 5 bases. The CDR3 spans 12 residues. Germline V CDR1 and CDR2: SGHTA, FQGNSA. The germline V and J ends were trimmed by 3 bases and 5 bases, with 7 bases remaining between them. CDR3 loop: CASSFRGETQYF. CDR3 nucleotides: TGTGCCAGCAGCTTCAGAGGGGAGACCCAGTACTTC.

The chain combines TRBV6-1 with TRBJ2-3; the match to TRBD2 covers 12 bases. Unmatched junction bases numbered 0, after V lost 1 base and J lost 4 bases. This CDR3 is 15 amino acids long. The germline gives CDR1 MNHNS, CDR2 SASEGT. This CDR3 reads CASSEGLAGADTQYF. The CDR3 DNA reads TGTGCCAGCAGTGAAGGACTAGCGGGAGCAGATACGCAGTATTTT.

This chain links TRBV6-5 with TRBJ2-1; 7 bases fit TRBD2. The germline gives CDR1 MNHEY, CDR2 SVGAGI. J was trimmed by 2 bases and V by 7 bases; bases with no gene match: 5. CDR3 length equals 14 residues. The CDR3 sequence: CASTGTTPYNEQFF. CDR3 coding DNA: TGTGCCAGCACCGGGACTACCCCCTACAATGAGCAGTTCTTC.

This clone has only one observation. The J gene is TRBJ2-7, the V gene TRBV6-4, with TRBD2 identical over 12 bases. CDR1 is MRHNA, CDR2 SNTAGT, per germline. There are 12 residues in the CDR3. The V gene end was trimmed by 6 bases and the J gene end by 7 bases; junction bases not matched to a gene: 1. CDR3 DNA: TGTGCCAGCAGGGGGACTAGCGGGGAGCAGTACTTC. Its protein product is CASRGTSGEQYF.

By sample fraction, this clone is medium-sized. The V gene is TRBV6-4, the J gene TRBJ2-4; a weak D match, TRBD2 (5 bases). V dropped 0 bases and J dropped 5 bases, with 5 bases sitting between them. Germline values: CDR1 MRHNA, CDR2 SNTAGT. CDR3 length: 13 residues. The CDR3 bases are TGTGCCAGCAGTGACTCTAGCGAAAACATTCAGTACTTC. Its translation is CASSDSSENIQYF.

This chain uses TRBV7-9 with TRBJ2-1; D is possibly TRBD1 (6 bases). Deletions cut 5 bases from V and 10 bases from J, with 18 bases between. Per germline, CDR1 SEHNR and CDR2 FQNEAQ (reference sequence). The CDR3 sequence is 14 residues long. CDR3 sequence reads: CASSLKGEGQEQFF. CDR3 sequence (DNA): TGTGCCAGCAGCCTAAAAGGGGAAGGACAGGAGCAGTTCTTC.

CDR3 sequence: CASSRGGEQFF. The CDR3 nucleotides read TGTGCCAGTAGTAGAGGGGGTGAGCAGTTCTTC. This chain joins TRBV19 and TRBJ2-1; perhaps TRBD1 as D (6 bases). This CDR3 spans 11 amino acids. Germline-derived CDR1 and CDR2 are LNHDA and SQIVND (reference sequence). The V end was cut by 4 bases, the J end by 9 bases, with 7 bases between.

The genes are TRBV7-9 and TRBJ1-1; no clear D gene. Germline V gene sequence: CDR1 SEHNR, CDR2 FQNEAQ (reference sequence). This CDR3 contains 12 residues. V lost 4 bases and J lost 7, with 10 bases in between. The CDR3 nucleotides are TGTGCCAGCAGCTCCCTAGATGGTGAAGCTTTCTTT. Protein product: CASSSLDGEAFF.

The chain has TRBV19 and TRBJ1-2, with a possible D match to TRBD1 (5 bases). The germline V gene encodes CDR1 LNHDA and CDR2 SQIVND (reference sequence). Trimming cost V 7 bases and J 4 bases, with 7 bases left between them. This CDR3 contains 11 residues. CDR3 residues: CASTDSYGYTF. The CDR3 DNA is TGTGCCAGTACAGACAGCTATGGCTACACCTTC.

The J gene is TRBJ2-5, the V gene TRBV19; 9 bases fit TRBD1. This CDR3 has 14 residues. Germline V gene lookup returns CDR1 LNHDA and CDR2 SQIVND (reference sequence). Trimming cost V 4 bases and J 5 bases; bases outside gene matches: 5. The CDR3: CASSRTGARETQYF. The CDR3 coding sequence is TGTGCCAGTAGTAGGACAGGGGCTCGCGAGACCCAGTACTTC.

The chain combines TRBV7-9 with TRBJ2-2; possibly TRBD1 for D (6 bases). The CDR3 is 16 residues long. Trimming removed 5 bases at V and 1 base at J, with 14 bases between. Germline CDR1 and CDR2: SEHNR and FQNEAQ (reference sequence). The CDR3 loop reads CASSRRQEMNTGELFF. The CDR3, as DNA: TGTGCCAGCAGCCGGAGACAGGAAATGAACACCGGGGAGCTGTTTTTT.

This clone came up a few times. The V gene is TRBV6-5, the J gene TRBJ1-1; 7 positions match TRBD1. The length of the CDR3 is 16 residues. Looked up from germline, CDR1 is MNHEY and CDR2 is SVGAGI. V gave up 2 bases and J gave up 1 base; unmatched junction bases: 7. CDR3 protein: CASSYLTGRQNTEAFF. The CDR3 DNA follows: TGTGCCAGCAGTTACCTGACAGGGAGACAGAACACTGAAGCTTTCTTT.

The genes are TRBV6-1 and TRBJ1-1; 8 bases are shared with TRBD1. Germline V gene sequence: CDR1 MNHNS, CDR2 SASEGT. This CDR3 comprises 13 residues. The ends lost 6 bases at V and 6 bases at J; junction bases unmatched: 6. CDR3 protein: CASRFQGASEAFF. The DNA of the CDR3 is TGTGCCAGCAGATTTCAGGGGGCATCTGAAGCTTTCTTT.

This chain links TRBV5-1 with TRBJ2-2; the match to TRBD2 covers 9 bases. The ends lost 6 bases at V and 3 bases at J; junction bases unmatched: 6. The V gene's germline CDR1 is SGHRS and CDR2 YFSETQ. This CDR3 spans 15 amino acids. The CDR3 DNA follows: TGCGCCAGCATCCTTAGCGGGAGCGACACCGGGGAGCTGTTTTTT. Its protein product is CASILSGSDTGELFF.

CDR3 in amino acids: CASRNRGVNTEAFF. In DNA, the CDR3 is TGTGCCAGTAGGAACCGCGGGGTAAACACTGAAGCTTTCTTT. V usage is TRBV19 and J usage is TRBJ1-1; the D is unclear. The germline V gene has CDR1 LNHDA and CDR2 SQIVND (reference sequence). The CDR3 length is 14 residues. The V gene lost 6 bases and the J gene lost 2 bases, with 13 bases spanning the gap.

V usage is TRBV7-3 and J usage is TRBJ2-7; 7 nucleotides match TRBD1. The ends lost 4 bases at V and 8 bases at J; junction bases unmatched: 14. CDR3 length: 15 residues. CDR1 and CDR2 from the germline V gene are SGHTA and FQGTGA. CDR3 sequence (DNA): TGTGCCAGCAGCTCCCCCGAGACAGGGCCCTATCAGCAGTACTTC. It specifies CASSSPETGPYQQYF.

The chain uses TRBV4-1 and TRBJ2-1, with 9 bases fitting TRBD2. V lost 4 bases and J lost 9; bases outside the gene matches: 16. The germline V gene encodes CDR1 MGHRA and CDR2 YSYEKL. This CDR3 has 17 amino acids. The DNA for the CDR3 is TGCGCCAGCAGCCGGCCGCTCACAGGGGTAGCGGGAGTTGAGCAGTTCTTC. As protein: CASSRPLTGVAGVEQFF.

This chain joins TRBV9 and TRBJ1-3; TRBD1 matches 8 bases. With 0 bases clipped from V and 0 bases from J, the junction kept 5 bases outside the gene matches. The CDR3 consists of 17 residues. Germline-derived CDR1 and CDR2 are SGDLS and YYNGEE. The CDR3 loop reads CASSVAGTGVSGNTIYF. CDR3 sequence (DNA): TGTGCCAGCAGCGTAGCGGGGACAGGTGTCTCTGGAAACACCATATATTTT.

This rearrangement joins TRBV6-7 to TRBJ2-7; TRBD1 aligns across 9 bases. TRBV6-7 is recorded as an ORF, its role being uncertain. The V segment lost 2 bases and the J segment 3 bases; nucleotides outside the gene matches: 11. The CDR3 covers 17 residues. The CDR3 DNA sequence: TGTGCCAGCAGTTACCCCGTCCCGGGACAGGGAAACTACGAGCAGTACTTC. Amino acid sequence: CASSYPVPGQGNYEQYF.

This chain uses TRBV29-1 with TRBJ1-2, with unresolved D. V was shortened by 4 bases and J by 3 bases, with 9 bases between the two germline ends. This CDR3 comprises 12 residues. Germline V gene data show CDR1 as SQVTM and CDR2 as ANQGSEA. The CDR3 spells CSVVSGDYGYTF. In DNA form, the CDR3 reads TGCAGCGTTGTGTCGGGAGACTATGGCTACACCTTC.

The rearrangement links TRBV13 to TRBJ2-6; TRBD1 agrees at 9 bases. The CDR3 extends over 15 amino acids. After removal of 5 bases from V and 10 bases from J, the junction contained 9 bases not matched to a gene. Germline lookup yields CDR1 PRHDT and CDR2 FYEKMQ (reference sequence). The CDR3 reads CASSPGRDRVNVLTF. CDR3 sequence (DNA): TGTGCCAGCAGCCCGGGCCGGGACAGGGTAAACGTCCTGACTTTC. Filled out from reference TRBV13 and TRBJ2-6, the complete variable domain reads AAGVIQSPRHLIKEKRETATLKCYPIPRHDTVYWYQQGPGQDPQFLISFYEKMQSDKGSIPDRFSAQQFSDYHSELNMSSLELGDSALYFCASSPGRDRVNVLTFGAGSRLTVL.